These 31 T cell receptor beta chains share one sample of origin, sequenced in a study of blood T cell repertoires in COVID-19. Using immunoSEQ multiplex PCR, the repertoire was profiled, and TCRdb retains in-frame clones only, with some absent. The data hold approximately 89,000 clones, with approximately 72% observed a single time. Material: peripheral blood. Receptors originate from a man between 65 and 85 years old with acute or convalescent COVID-19.

The J gene is TRBJ2-2, the V gene TRBV29-1, with 10 bases that match TRBD2. After removal of 5 bases from V and 5 bases from J, the junction contained 5 bases not matched to a gene. The CDR3 is made up of 14 amino acids. From germline, CDR1 is SQVTM and CDR2 ANQGSEA. Here the CDR3 reads CSVLGLATTGELFF. The DNA of the CDR3 is TGCAGCGTTCTGGGACTAGCGACTACCGGGGAGCTGTTTTTT.

This chain links TRBV2 with TRBJ2-5, with 11 bases matching TRBD2. The CDR3 contains 16 residues. Trimming took 3 bases from V and 5 from J; bases not matched to a gene: 8. Germline CDR1 and CDR2: SNHLY and FYNNEI. The DNA of the CDR3 is TGTGCCAGCAGTGAGGATAGCGGGAGGGCCGCTGAGACCCAGTACTTC. Translated, it gives CASSEDSGRAAETQYF. Complete variable domain (other parts from reference TRBV2 and TRBJ2-5): EPEVTQTPSHQVTQMGQEVILRCVPISNHLYFYWYRQILGQKVEFLVSFYNNEISEKSEIFDDQFSVERPDGSNFTLKIRSTKLEDSAMYFCASSEDSGRAAETQYFGPGTRLLVL.

This chain links TRBV28 with TRBJ2-7; TRBD1 matches at 8 bases. This CDR3 contains 14 residues. Unmatched junction bases numbered 5, after V lost 4 bases and J lost 3 bases. CDR1 and CDR2 (germline): MDHEN, SYDVKM. In DNA, the CDR3 is TGTGCCAGCAGTTGGGCAGGGGGCGGCTACGAGCAGTACTTC. Protein product: CASSWAGGGYEQYF.

In this sample, this clone turned up once. The CDR3 DNA sequence: TGCAGCGTTGAGGGGGGTCGGGGTATCGGCTACACCTTC. This translates into CSVEGGRGIGYTF. V and J are TRBV29-1 and TRBJ1-2, with D perhaps TRBD1 (5 bases). CDR1 and CDR2 from the germline V gene are SQVTM and ANQGSEA. V was trimmed by 3 bases and J by 8 bases, leaving 16 bases between them. The CDR3 contains 13 residues.

J is TRBJ1-2 and V is TRBV11-2; tentative D call: TRBD1 (6 bases). V lost 0 bases and J lost 6, with 20 bases in between. The CDR3 has 17 residues. Germline assignment: CDR1 SGHAT and CDR2 FQNNGV. CDR3 region: CASSLDGRGYDRNGYTF. CDR3 coding DNA: TGTGCCAGCAGCTTAGATGGGAGGGGGTATGATCGAAATGGCTACACCTTC.

This chain joins TRBV28 and TRBJ2-2; D perhaps matches TRBD2 (5 bases). V was clipped by 6 bases and J by 6 bases, with 14 bases between them. From germline, CDR1 is MDHEN and CDR2 SYDVKM. The CDR3 loop spans 14 amino acids. The CDR3 spells CASRSSRVAGELFF. CDR3 nucleotides: TGTGCCAGCAGGTCTTCGCGGGTCGCCGGGGAGCTGTTTTTT.

This clone was picked up a small number of times. The CDR3 loop reads CASSLAGGGNQPQHF. The CDR3 region has the DNA TGTGCCAGCAGCCTCGCCGGCGGGGGGAATCAGCCCCAGCATTTT. The chain employs TRBV4-2 and TRBJ1-5; D may be TRBD1 (5 bases). The V and J ends lost 4 bases and 4 bases respectively, with 14 bases between them. The CDR3 spans 15 residues. Germline CDR1 is LGHNA and CDR2 is YNFKEQ.

The chain employs TRBV29-1 and TRBJ1-1, with 10 bases matching TRBD1. CDR1 and CDR2 (germline): SQVTM, ANQGSEA. The CDR3 loop spans 13 amino acids. V was clipped by 6 bases and J by 6 bases; unmatched bases: 7. The CDR3 sequence is CSVEGQGIAEAFF. Written as DNA, the CDR3 is TGCAGCGTGGAGGGACAGGGGATAGCTGAAGCTTTCTTT.

CDR3 coding DNA: TGTGCCAGCAGAGAGGTGTTCATGAACACTGAAGCTTTCTTT. It yields the protein CASREVFMNTEAFF. This chain uses TRBV2 with TRBJ1-1; no clear D. Trimming took 6 bases from V and 0 from J, leaving 11 bases between them. The germline CDR1 and CDR2 sequences are SNHLY and FYNNEI. This CDR3 has 14 residues.

The chain uses TRBV28 and TRBJ2-7, with 11 bases identical to TRBD2. Germline V gives CDR1 MDHEN, CDR2 SYDVKM. V was clipped by 6 bases and J by 4 bases; unmatched bases: 8. The CDR3 consists of 15 residues. CDR3 in DNA: TGTGCCAGCAGCCTGCTTGGGACTAGCGGATACGAGCAGTACTTC. Protein product: CASSLLGTSGYEQYF.

The CDR3 DNA is TGTGCCAGCTCACCGGGACAGGGAAGCCCCCAGCATTTT. Translation: CASSPGQGSPQHF. V usage is TRBV18 and J usage is TRBJ1-5; 9 nucleotides align to TRBD1. CDR3 size: 13 residues. In germline, CDR1 is KGHSH, CDR2 LQKENI. The V gene end was trimmed by 3 bases and the J gene end by 10 bases; junction bases not matched to a gene: 4.

The chain is built from TRBV2 and TRBJ1-5; TRBD1 might be the D (6 bases). The CDR3 runs 16 residues. V was trimmed by 2 bases and J by 1 base, leaving 12 bases between them. In germline, CDR1 is SNHLY, CDR2 FYNNEI. Here the CDR3 reads CASSERGGASNQPQHF. The CDR3 DNA reads TGTGCCAGCAGTGAAAGGGGGGGGGCGAGCAATCAGCCCCAGCATTTT.

The chain's CDR3 is CASSQEVAPNYEQYF. DNA of the CDR3: TGTGCCAGCAGCCAAGAGGTAGCGCCGAACTACGAGCAGTACTTC. The chain has TRBV4-2 and TRBJ2-7; perhaps TRBD2 as D (5 bases). The germline gives CDR1 LGHNA, CDR2 YNFKEQ. The CDR3 totals 15 residues. V lost 0 bases to trimming and J lost 3 bases, with 12 bases between them.

V and J are TRBV4-1 and TRBJ1-2; TRBD1 agrees at 7 bases. CDR3 length equals 15 residues. V was pared by 0 bases and J by 3 bases, with 4 bases of the junction left unmatched. Germline V CDR1 and CDR2: MGHRA, YSYEKL. In DNA, the CDR3 is TGCGCCAGCAGCCAAGAGGACAGGAGCTACTATGGCTACACCTTC. Translated: CASSQEDRSYYGYTF.

CDR3 residues: CASSFPGLAGSTDTQYF. As DNA, the CDR3 is TGTGCCAGCAGTTTTCCTGGACTAGCGGGAAGCACAGATACGCAGTATTTT. J is TRBJ2-3 and V is TRBV2, with 12 positions matching TRBD2. The J segment lost 0 bases and the V segment lost 5 bases, leaving 6 bases of the junction unmatched. Per the germline V gene, CDR1 is SNHLY and CDR2 is FYNNEI. This CDR3 comprises 17 residues.

The chain is built from TRBV5-1 and TRBJ1-3; 8 bases agree with TRBD1. This CDR3 is built from 15 residues. CDR1 and CDR2 from the germline V gene are SGHRS and YFSETQ. J was trimmed by 2 bases and V by 4 bases; bases with no gene match: 5. CDR3 residues: CASSPQGQAGNTIYF. DNA for the CDR3: TGCGCCAGCAGCCCACAGGGACAGGCTGGAAACACCATATATTTT.

The chain recombines TRBV6-5 with TRBJ2-7; D may be TRBD2 (5 bases). This CDR3 is built from 13 residues. V lost 7 bases, J lost 2 bases, and 12 bases lay in between. Germline values: CDR1 MNHEY, CDR2 SVGAGI. The CDR3 DNA reads as TGTGCCAGCACCCAGCGGTCCCCCTACGAGCAGTACTTC. The encoded protein is CASTQRSPYEQYF.

V is TRBV24-1 and J is TRBJ2-2, with 9 bases aligning to TRBD1. CDR1 and CDR2 from the germline V gene are KGHDR and SFDVKD. V trimming: 8 bases; J trimming: 7 bases; junction bases outside the gene matches: 7. This CDR3 region has 14 residues. The CDR3 nucleotides are TGTGCCACCACGGACAGGGGAATGGGCGGGGAGCTGTTTTTT. Protein product: CATTDRGMGGELFF.

This clone was seen a few times. The genes are TRBV6-5 and TRBJ1-1; tentatively, D is TRBD1 (6 bases). With 2 bases removed from V and 7 bases from J, the gap between germline ends came to 11 bases. This CDR3 has 13 residues. Germline V gene lookup returns CDR1 MNHEY and CDR2 SVGAGI. The CDR3, as DNA: TGTGCCAGCAGTTACGCGACAGGAGTTGAAGCTTTCTTT. It specifies CASSYATGVEAFF.

This chain uses TRBV10-3 with TRBJ1-2; D call uncertain. Germline V gene data show CDR1 as ENHRY and CDR2 as SYGVKD. The CDR3 is 14 residues long. V lost 2 bases to trimming and J lost 5 bases, with 12 bases between them. For the CDR3, the DNA is TGTGCCATCAGTGAGGGGAGCGGGCCTTATGGCTACACCTTC. Protein product: CAISEGSGPYGYTF.

The J gene is TRBJ1-5, the V gene TRBV30; TRBD1 is a possible D gene (6 bases). The germline CDR1 and CDR2 sequences are GTSNPN and SVGIG (reference sequence). The CDR3 contains 16 residues. Deletions cut 0 bases from V and 6 bases from J, with 18 bases between. CDR3 protein: CAWSVSGGSGGQPQHF. The CDR3 coding sequence is TGTGCCTGGAGTGTATCGGGGGGCTCCGGGGGTCAGCCCCAGCATTTT.

The chain links TRBV11-2 to TRBJ2-7, with 7 bases that match TRBD1. The CDR3 loop spans 13 amino acids. Germline values: CDR1 SGHAT, CDR2 FQNNGV. With V trimmed by 3 bases and J by 2 bases, 1 base remained unmatched. CDR3 amino acids: CASSLQGAYEQYF. CDR3 nucleotide sequence: TGTGCCAGCAGCTTGCAGGGGGCCTACGAGCAGTACTTC.

The chain uses TRBV4-2 and TRBJ2-5; tentative D call: TRBD2 (7 bases). Germline V lookup: CDR1 LGHNA, CDR2 YNFKEQ. The germline V and J ends were trimmed by 3 bases and 5 bases, with 13 bases remaining between them. This CDR3 comprises 14 residues. CDR3 nucleotides: TGTGCCAGCAGCCAGGGGGGGGGCCAGGAGACCCAGTACTTC. Its protein is CASSQGGGQETQYF.

This sequence joins TRBV6-5 and TRBJ2-2, with 9 bases fitting TRBD1. The CDR3 covers 14 residues. V was clipped by 4 bases and J by 5 bases; unmatched bases: 2. Germline V CDR1 and CDR2: MNHEY, SVGAGI. CDR3 sequence: CASSWGQGTGELFF. Here the CDR3 DNA reads TGTGCCAGCAGTTGGGGACAGGGAACCGGGGAGCTGTTTTTT.

The chain couples TRBV28 to TRBJ2-3; 9 positions agree with TRBD2. The V gene's germline CDR1 is MDHEN and CDR2 SYDVKM. The CDR3 contains 16 residues. With 2 bases clipped from V and 2 bases from J, the junction kept 5 bases outside the gene matches. CDR3 loop: CASSLPGLATTDTQYF. In DNA, the CDR3 is TGTGCCAGCAGTTTACCGGGACTAGCTACCACAGATACGCAGTATTTT.

The table lists this clone with a count of one. The chain recombines TRBV18 with TRBJ2-1; 13 nucleotides agree with TRBD2. Germline trimming cut 3 bases from V and 5 bases from J; bases unmatched to any gene: 4. The CDR3 is 16 amino acids. Germline CDR1 KGHSH, CDR2 LQKENI. CDR3 sequence (DNA): TGTGCCAGCTCACCCCAGGGACTAGCGGGAAACAATGAGCAGTTCTTC. Translated: CASSPQGLAGNNEQFF.

V is TRBV19 and J is TRBJ2-1; 7 positions match TRBD2. CDR3 length: 15 residues. Germline V gives CDR1 LNHDA, CDR2 SQIVND (reference sequence). The V gene end was trimmed by 3 bases and the J gene end by 3 bases; junction bases not matched to a gene: 5. CDR3: CASSIGGDGYNEQFF. CDR3 sequence (DNA): TGTGCCAGTAGTATTGGGGGGGATGGCTACAATGAGCAGTTCTTC.

J is TRBJ2-7 and V is TRBV28, with D tentatively TRBD1 (6 bases). There are 12 residues in the CDR3. V lost 6 bases to trimming and J lost 0 bases, with 6 bases between them. The germline V gene has CDR1 MDHEN and CDR2 SYDVKM. The DNA for the CDR3 is TGTGCCAGCAGCAGGGGCTCCTACGAGCAGTACTTC. This gives the protein CASSRGSYEQYF.

This rearrangement joins TRBV2 to TRBJ1-6, with D uncertain. The CDR3 loop spans 12 amino acids. Germline assignment: CDR1 SNHLY and CDR2 FYNNEI. V lost 3 bases and J 9 bases, leaving 6 bases between the germline ends. CDR3 in DNA: TGTGCCAGCAGTGATCACGGTTCACCCCTCCACTTT. Residues: CASSDHGSPLHF. Filled out from reference TRBV2 and TRBJ1-6, the complete variable domain reads EPEVTQTPSHQVTQMGQEVILRCVPISNHLYFYWYRQILGQKVEFLVSFYNNEISEKSEIFDDQFSVERPDGSNFTLKIRSTKLEDSAMYFCASSDHGSPLHFGNGTRLTVT.

As concerns this clone: A read error may produce the germline difference seen at one junction end. V is TRBV10-3 and J is TRBJ1-3; a weak D match, TRBD1 (5 bases). The CDR3 loop spans 13 amino acids. Germline values: CDR1 ENHRY, CDR2 SYGVKD. The DNA for the CDR3 is TGTGCCATCAGTGAGCCCCCAGCCTCCCGGGGGGTTTTT. This sequence encodes CAISEPPASRGVF.

The CDR3 DNA is TGTGCCAGCTCACCAACTCGGCTGAGCGGATACGAGCAGTACTTC. Translating it yields CASSPTRLSGYEQYF. The chain employs TRBV18 and TRBJ2-7; D perhaps matches TRBD2 (5 bases). This CDR3 spans 15 amino acids. Trimming took 2 bases from V and 4 from J, leaving 15 bases between them. Looked up from germline, CDR1 is KGHSH and CDR2 is LQKENI. Based on the CDR3 plus reference TRBV18 and TRBJ2-7, the full variable domain is NAGVMQNPRHLVRRRGQEARLRCSPMKGHSHVYWYRQLPEEGLKFMVYLQKENIIDESGMPKERFSAEFPKEGPSILRIQQVVRGDSAAYFCASSPTRLSGYEQYFGPGTRLTVT.